The next 2 T cell receptor beta chains were all read from a single sample in a study of blood T cell repertoires in COVID-19. This table comes from immunoSEQ multiplex PCR, and its TCRdb copy is limited to in-frame clones, with some not included. The sample holds 100,000 to 150,000 clones, about 85% seen once. Material for sequencing was peripheral blood. The receptor source for this set is a man older than 75 with active or convalescent COVID-19.

This clone was counted a single time. This chain uses TRBV30 with TRBJ2-2; D unclear. CDR1 is GTSNPN, CDR2 SVGIG, per germline (reference sequence). This CDR3 is 14 amino acids long. Trimming shortened V by 0 bases and J by 6 bases, and 11 bases separated the two germline ends. The CDR3 DNA is TGTGCCTGGAGTGTACTTGTTGGTGCCGGGGAGCTGTTTTTT. Its translation is CAWSVLVGAGELFF. Filled out from reference TRBV30 and TRBJ2-2, the complete variable domain reads SQTIHQWPATLVQPVGSPLSLECTVEGTSNPNLYWYRQAAGRGLQLLFYSVGIGQISSEVPQNLSASRPQDRQFILSSKKLLLSDSGFYLCAWSVLVGAGELFFGEGSRLTVL.

In its sample, this clone was seen a few times. The chain employs TRBV10-3 and TRBJ1-6; 10 bases line up with TRBD1. Germline V gene sequence: CDR1 ENHRY, CDR2 SYGVKD. This CDR3 has 14 residues. V lost 4 bases, J lost 10 bases, and 4 bases stayed unmatched. Here the CDR3 reads CAISGTGGLSPLHF. CDR3 bases: TGTGCCATCAGTGGGACAGGGGGGCTCTCACCCCTCCACTTT.